A single sample gave rise to the 3 T cell receptor beta chains below, sequenced in a study of blood T cell repertoires in COVID-19. Only in-frame clones appear in the TCRdb table, and some are missing; sequencing was by immunoSEQ multiplex PCR. The profile covers a few hundred thousand clones, with over 85% appearing a single time and about 1.7% taken by the ten largest. The sample comprised PBMCs or T cells enriched from blood (not recorded which). The receptor set was obtained from a woman aged 30 to 39 who had recovered from COVID-19.

This rearrangement joins TRBV27 to TRBJ1-2, with TRBD1 matching over 8 bases. Trimming at V came to 7 bases and at J to 8 bases, leaving 12 bases not matched to a gene. Germline-derived CDR1 and CDR2 are MNHEY and SMNVEV (reference sequence). CDR3 length equals 14 residues. The CDR3 bases are TGTGCCAGCAAGGGCATGGACAGGGCGGTCGGCTACACCTTC. This codes for CASKGMDRAVGYTF.

The DNA for the CDR3 is TGTGCCAGCAGTGCAACAAGGGGCCTCTATGGCTACACCTTC. This encodes CASSATRGLYGYTF. The chain uses TRBV6-2 or TRBV6-3 and TRBJ1-2; a weak D match, TRBD1 (5 bases). Trimming shortened V by 5 bases and J by 4 bases, and 14 bases separated the two germline ends. Germline CDR1 and CDR2: MNHEY and SVGEGT. The CDR3 consists of 14 residues.

The gene calls are TRBV7-9 and TRBJ2-5, with TRBD1 matching 10 bases. V lost 1 base, J lost 3 bases, and 2 bases stayed unmatched. The CDR3 consists of 15 residues. The V gene's germline CDR1 is SEHNR and CDR2 FQNEAQ (reference sequence). The CDR3 spells CASSLGGTGEETQYF. CDR3 nucleotides: TGTGCCAGCAGCTTAGGTGGGACAGGGGAAGAGACCCAGTACTTC.